The rows below give T cell receptor beta chains drawn from one sample of a study of blood T cell repertoires in COVID-19. Profiling relied on immunoSEQ multiplex PCR, and the TCRdb table lists in-frame clones only, not all of them. This table holds some 400,000 clones, more than 75% found once. Sequencing input: peripheral blood. The source is a human donor in a cohort sampled during active COVID-19. Each CDR3 is given with its conserved first and last residue. A D gene is named only where the DNA matches it firmly. The size entry is marked missing in some rows and otherwise reads once, few, many or a size class.

abundance	d_gene	v_gene	len	j_gene	CDR3nt	CDR3aa
once	TRBD2	TRBV28	16	TRBJ2-1	TGTGCCAGCAGTCCTCGACTAGCGGGAGGGCCAGGTGAGCAGTTCTTC	CASSPRLAGGPGEQFF
-	-	TRBV4-1	15	TRBJ1-2	TGCGCCAGCAGCCAAGCAAGGGGCTGGGACTATGGCTACACCTTC	CASSQARGWDYGYTF
-	TRBD1	TRBV7-8	17	TRBJ1-1	TGTGCCAGCAGCTCCTACAGGGGGCTGGGACCTAGCACTGAAGCTTTCTTT	CASSSYRGLGPSTEAFF
-	TRBD1	TRBV25-1	13	TRBJ1-1	TGTGCCAGCCTGGCCACAGGGGGCACTGAAGCTTTCTTT	CASLATGGTEAFF
-	TRBD2	TRBV24-1	16	TRBJ2-1	TGTGCCACCAGTGATGTTAGCGGGAGTACCCTAAATGAGCAGTTCTTC	CATSDVSGSTLNEQFF
few	TRBD2	TRBV6-5	14	TRBJ2-7	TGTGCCAGCAGCCCCGGGGGGGCCTTCCACGAGCAGTACTTC	CASSPGGAFHEQYF
once	-	TRBV19	16	TRBJ2-4	TGTGCCAGTAGTACCCGACAGTCCCTAGCCAAAAACATTCAGTACTTC	CASSTRQSLAKNIQYF
-	TRBD2	TRBV30	19	TRBJ2-1	TGTGCCTGGAGTATACGGGGACTAGCGGGAGACTGGTCCTACAATGAGCAGTTCTTC	CAWSIRGLAGDWSYNEQFF
-	-	TRBV28	12	TRBJ2-1	TGTGCCAGCAGTTTATCACTCAATGAGCAGTTCTTC	CASSLSLNEQFF
-	TRBD2	TRBV5-1	16	TRBJ2-3	TGCGCCAGCAGCTCGTCCCTAGCGGGCCCCACCCGATCGCAGTATTTT	CASSSSLAGPTRSQYF
-	-	TRBV5-6	13	TRBJ2-5	TGTGCCAGCAGCCCCGGGACTCAAGAGACCCAGTACTTC	CASSPGTQETQYF
-	TRBD1	TRBV5-1	12	TRBJ2-5	TGCGCCAGCAGCTTAACAGGGGGGAACCAGTACTTC	CASSLTGGNQYF
-	TRBD2	TRBV24-1	16	TRBJ2-2	TGTGCCACCAGTGATTTTCGGGGGGTTGCCACCGGGGAGCTGTTTTTT	CATSDFRGVATGELFF
-	-	TRBV5-1	15	TRBJ2-1	TGCGCCAGCAGCCGACAACAGGGAGCCTACAATGAGCAGTTCTTC	CASSRQQGAYNEQFF
-	-	TRBV5-6	14	TRBJ1-5	TGTGCCAGCAGCTCCCTATATAGCAATCAGCCCCAGCATTTT	CASSSLYSNQPQHF
-	TRBD2	TRBV5-1	15	TRBJ2-5	TGCGCCAGCAGACTAGCGGGGGTCCCGGGGGAGACCCAGTACTTC	CASRLAGVPGETQYF